The sequence of this T cell receptor beta chain was determined in a study of untreated major depressive disorder. Excluded: major illness, comorbidity, regular medication, drug use, over 100 g alcohol weekly. Sequencing was performed with immunoSEQ multiplex PCR; in TCRdb, only in-frame clones are kept and a portion is missing. The sample lists more than 20,000 clones; around 93% were seen once. This clone was recorded only once. The germline V and J ends were trimmed by 0 bases and 2 bases, with 11 bases remaining between them. This CDR3 has 15 residues. Per germline, CDR1 SGHRS and CDR2 YFSETQ. This receptor was obtained from a man aged 30 to 45 in good health. Material for sequencing was CD4+ T cells from PBMCs. The chain combines TRBV5-1 with TRBJ2-5; D call uncertain. This CDR3 is CASSLVRGAQETQYF. As DNA, the CDR3 is TGCGCCAGCAGCTTGGTACGCGGAGCTCAAGAGACCCAGTACTTC.